Listed below are T cell receptor beta chains from one sample, sequenced in a study of blood T cell repertoires in COVID-19. TCRdb's table, derived via immunoSEQ multiplex PCR, lists solely in-frame clones and lacks some. The sample lists around 150,000 clones, approximately 80% occurring once. The sequenced sample consisted of peripheral blood. The receptor source for this set is a middle-aged woman with COVID-19, enrolled during active disease. CDR3s include the opening cysteine and the closing phenylalanine or tryptophan. Each record gives: V gene, D gene, J gene, clone size, CDR3 DNA, CDR3 protein. The D gene is left open where the match is weak. Clone size is stated in some rows and not others, as once, few, many or a class when expanded.

>TRBV18|TRBD1|TRBJ1-1|NA
TGTGCCAGCTCACCGGGGACAGGGGGTTTTGGTGACACTGAAGCTTTCTTT
CASSPGTGGFGDTEAFF
>TRBV5-1|NA|TRBJ1-2|NA
TGCGCCAGCACCAAAGATACGTTGAGTGGCTACACCTTC
CASTKDTLSGYTF
>TRBV28|TRBD2|TRBJ2-5|NA
TGTGCCAGTGGGCCGACGGGACTAGCGGTACAAGAGACCCAGTACTTC
CASGPTGLAVQETQYF
>TRBV5-4|TRBD2|TRBJ2-1|NA
TGTGCCAGCAGCACTCTAGCGGGGGGGAACAATGAGCAGTTCTTC
CASSTLAGGNNEQFF
>TRBV12-3/TRBV12-4|NA|TRBJ1-1|NA
TGTGCCAGCAGAAAGGGGACTGAAGCTTTCTTT
CASRKGTEAFF
>TRBV4-2|NA|TRBJ1-5|few
TGTGCCAGCAGCTACCCAGGTAGCAATCAGCCCCAGCATTTT
CASSYPGSNQPQHF
>TRBV11-2|NA|TRBJ2-4|once
TGTGCCAGCAGCAGGACAGATAACATTCAGTACTTC
CASSRTDNIQYF
>TRBV5-1|TRBD1|TRBJ2-2|NA
TGCGCCAGCAGCTTAAACAGGGGCCCGAACACCGGGGAGCTGTTTTTT
CASSLNRGPNTGELFF
>TRBV14|NA|TRBJ2-7|NA
TGTGCCAGCAGCCATCCATCTGACAGAAACTCCTACGAGCAGTACTTC
CASSHPSDRNSYEQYF
>TRBV19|NA|TRBJ1-4|NA
TGTGCAACGACAGAGAGGGGCGGGATAGACCATGAAAAACTGTTTTTT
CATTERGGIDHEKLFF
>TRBV3-1/TRBV3-2|NA|TRBJ1-1|NA
TGTGCCAGCAGCCAAGTGCTGGGGAGGAACACTGAAGCTTTCTTT
CASSQVLGRNTEAFF
>TRBV9|NA|TRBJ2-1|NA
TGTGCCAGCAGCGTAGAGGGACAACTCAGGAATGAGCAGTTCTTC
CASSVEGQLRNEQFF
>TRBV19|TRBD2|TRBJ2-7|NA
TGTGCCAGTTCCTGGGGACTAGCGGGATACTCTAACGAGCAGTACTTC
CASSWGLAGYSNEQYF
>TRBV6-5|TRBD2|TRBJ2-1|NA
TGTGCCAGCAGTTATAAGCGGGAATTTGGGAATGAGCAGTTCTTC
CASSYKREFGNEQFF
>TRBV6-1|NA|TRBJ2-7|NA
TGTGCCAGCAGTGAAGAAAGAGCTATGAATACCCACGAGCAGTACTTC
CASSEERAMNTHEQYF
>TRBV7-8|TRBD2|TRBJ2-1|once
TGTGCCAGCAGCCCTACTAGCGGGAGCAACAATGAGCAGTTCTTC
CASSPTSGSNNEQFF
>TRBV28|TRBD2|TRBJ2-7|NA
TGTGCCAGCATAGCGGGAGGAACCTCCTACGAGCAGTACTTC
CASIAGGTSYEQYF
>TRBV19|NA|TRBJ1-1|NA
TGTGCCAGTACCCCGACGGGGGGATTCACTGAAGCTTTCTTT
CASTPTGGFTEAFF
>TRBV29-1|NA|TRBJ1-1|NA
TGCAGCGGCGTGGAGGGAGTCAGAGCTGAAGCTTTCTTT
CSGVEGVRAEAFF
>TRBV13|TRBD1|TRBJ1-1|NA
TGTGCCAGCAGCTTAGTAGGGGGCGGATACACTGAAGCTTTCTTT
CASSLVGGGYTEAFF
>TRBV7-9|TRBD1|TRBJ2-7|once
TGTGCCAGCAGCCCTAGCCGCGCCACAGGGGGCGGTGGTTTCGAGCAGTACTTC
CASSPSRATGGGGFEQYF
>TRBV5-6|NA|TRBJ1-1|once
TGTGCCAGCAGCTTAGGTTTTGGGCAGAACACTGAAGCTTTCTTT
CASSLGFGQNTEAFF
>TRBV5-1|NA|TRBJ1-3|NA
TGCGCCAGCAGCCCGTTCTCTGGAAACACCATATATTTT
CASSPFSGNTIYF
>TRBV14|NA|TRBJ2-7|NA
TGTGCCAGCAGCCAAGAATCTGGGGCAGCGCAGTACTTC
CASSQESGAAQYF
>TRBV15|TRBD1|TRBJ1-1|NA
TGTGCCCCGAAACTGGGACAGGGATTGAACACTGAAGCTTTCTTT
CAPKLGQGLNTEAFF
>TRBV19|NA|TRBJ1-6|NA
TGTGCCAGTATGGGAACAGGGAAGAATTCACCCCTCCACTTT
CASMGTGKNSPLHF
>TRBV5-1|NA|TRBJ2-5|NA
TGCGCCAGCAGCTTGGAGGGGAACTTGGCCCAGTACTTC
CASSLEGNLAQYF
>TRBV19|NA|TRBJ1-1|NA
TGTGCCAGTAGCACGAACCTAAACACTGAAGCTTTCTTT
CASSTNLNTEAFF
>TRBV10-3|NA|TRBJ1-6|NA
TGTGCCATCAGTGGCCCAGGGGTGGTTAATTCACCCCTCCACTTT
CAISGPGVVNSPLHF
>TRBV30|TRBD2|TRBJ2-1|NA
TGTGCCTGGGACGGGAGCGGGGGGTACAATGAGCAGTTCTTC
CAWDGSGGYNEQFF
>TRBV20-1|NA|TRBJ2-7|NA
TGCAGTGCTAGTACAGGGAGGGCGCACGAGCAGTACTTC
CSASTGRAHEQYF
>TRBV19|NA|TRBJ1-2|NA
TGTGCCACAAGGACTAGACCAGCTAACTATGGCTACACCTTC
CATRTRPANYGYTF
>TRBV6-5|NA|TRBJ1-6|NA
TGTGCCAGCAGTCCAGGGGCAACTTCGGCCCTCCACTTT
CASSPGATSALHF
>TRBV6-5|NA|TRBJ2-2|NA
TGTGCCAGCAATCGAAACAGGGTCACCGGGGAGCTGTTTTTT
CASNRNRVTGELFF
>TRBV11-2|NA|TRBJ2-3|NA
TGTGCCAGCAGCTCAATAGGGGCTGGAGATTGGACAGATACGCAGTATTTT
CASSSIGAGDWTDTQYF
>TRBV4-2|TRBD2|TRBJ2-1|NA
TGTGCCAGCAGCCAAGAGGCGGGAGGGGGGTTCAGTGAGCAGTTCTTC
CASSQEAGGGFSEQFF
>TRBV9|TRBD2|TRBJ2-7|once
TGTGCCAGCAGCCAGTCGAGCGGGAGAGGCTACGAGCAGTACTTC
CASSQSSGRGYEQYF
>TRBV9|TRBD1|TRBJ2-7|few
TGTGCCAGCAGCGTAGGACAGGGGGACTACGAGCAGTACTTC
CASSVGQGDYEQYF
>TRBV9|TRBD2|TRBJ2-7|NA
TGTGCCAGCAGCGTAGAGCCGGGAGGACTCACCTACGAGCAGTACTTC
CASSVEPGGLTYEQYF
>TRBV4-1|TRBD1|TRBJ2-3|NA
TGCGCCAGCAGACGCCGGGACAGGGGGATCTCGGGCACAGATACGCAGTATTTT
CASRRRDRGISGTDTQYF
>TRBV5-5|NA|TRBJ1-2|NA
TGTGCCAGCAGCTTCGGTATTGAATATGGCTACACCTTC
CASSFGIEYGYTF
>TRBV16|TRBD1|TRBJ1-2|few
TGTGCCAGCAACCGGCGACAGGGAGATCTTTCTAACTATGGCTACACCTTC
CASNRRQGDLSNYGYTF
>TRBV7-6|NA|TRBJ2-6|NA
TGTGCCAGCAGCCCTCAGGGGAATGGGGCCAACGTCCTGACTTTC
CASSPQGNGANVLTF
>TRBV28|TRBD2|TRBJ2-6|NA
TGTGCCACCCTCCGTCGCGGGAGGACCGGGGCCAACGTCCTGACTTTC
CATLRRGRTGANVLTF
>TRBV6-5|NA|TRBJ2-2|NA
TGTGCCAGCAGGGGAGATACGAACACCGGGGAGCTGTTTTTT
CASRGDTNTGELFF
>TRBV4-1|NA|TRBJ2-1|NA
TGCGCCAGCAGCCCCGGGCGGGTAGAGCAGTTCTTC
CASSPGRVEQFF
>TRBV4-1|TRBD1|TRBJ1-2|NA
TGCGCCAGCAGCCAAGACGCGGGACAGGGAGCTAACTATGGCTACACCTTC
CASSQDAGQGANYGYTF
>TRBV14|TRBD2|TRBJ2-1|NA
TGTGCCAGCAGCCAAGGAACTGGGAGGGCTTTTAATGAGCAGTTCTTC
CASSQGTGRAFNEQFF
>TRBV3-1/TRBV3-2|TRBD1|TRBJ1-6|NA
TGTGCCAGCAGCCCGGGACAGACGAATTCACCCCTCCACTTT
CASSPGQTNSPLHF
>TRBV14|NA|TRBJ1-4|NA
TGTGCCAGCAGCCCAAGAACGTACAGCCAACTGTTTTTT
CASSPRTYSQLFF
>TRBV6-5|TRBD1|TRBJ1-2|NA
TGTGCCAGCAGACGAGGGACAGCAATAAACTATGGCTACACCTTC
CASRRGTAINYGYTF
>TRBV2|NA|TRBJ1-2|NA
TGTGCCAGCAGTGAACGACAGGTGAACTATGGCTACACCTTC
CASSERQVNYGYTF
>TRBV7-9|NA|TRBJ1-1|NA
TGTGCCAGCAACCGCGGGGCAGATTTGAACACTGAAGCTTTCTTT
CASNRGADLNTEAFF